These 30 T cell receptor beta chains originate from one sample sequenced in a study of Graves' ophthalmopathy and Graves' hyperthyroidism. For repertoire sequencing, the TCR beta CDR3 regions were amplified from RNA transcripts. A first-round RT-PCR used HTBI primers, followed by a second-round multiplex PCR. TCRdb reanalysed the multiplex PCR reads using MiXCR and keeps one entry per CDR3 protein. The sample contains about 160,000 distinct CDR3 sequences, over 35% of which appear only once. Sequencing was carried out using peripheral blood. The receptors derive from a woman aged 40-49 years with Graves' ophthalmopathy.

This clonotype was recorded many times. The chain has TRBV6-5 and TRBJ1-5; tentatively, D is TRBD1 (6 bases). V lost 5 bases and J lost 1, with 15 bases in between. Germline lookup yields CDR1 MNHEY and CDR2 SVGAGI. The CDR3 covers 16 residues. The CDR3 loop reads CASSPTGLGSNQPQHF. The CDR3 bases are TGTGCCAGCAGTCCTACAGGGTTAGGGAGCAATCAGCCCCAGCATTTT.

The J gene is TRBJ2-5, the V gene TRBV25-1, with TRBD2 identical over 12 bases. This CDR3 has 16 residues. Germline lookup yields CDR1 MGHDK and CDR2 SYGVNS. Trimming removed 8 bases from V and 5 bases from J; junction bases left unmatched: 12. The CDR3 sequence: CASQGTSGRSEETQYF. The CDR3 nucleotides are TGTGCCAGCCAGGGAACTAGCGGGAGGTCGGAGGAGACCCAGTACTTC.

The V gene is TRBV6-2 or TRBV6-3, the J gene TRBJ2-7, with D tentatively TRBD1 (5 bases). The ends were cut back, 6 bases at V and 3 bases at J, with 12 bases in the middle. The germline CDR1 and CDR2 sequences are MNHEY and SVGEGT. CDR3 length: 13 residues. Here the CDR3 DNA reads TGTGCCAGCAGCCAGGGTAGGGTCTACGAGCAGTACTTC. Protein product: CASSQGRVYEQYF.

Ten or more counts support this clonotype. This sequence joins TRBV6-5 and TRBJ2-3; D possibly corresponds to TRBD1 (6 bases). This CDR3 is built from 15 residues. The germline V gene encodes CDR1 MNHEY and CDR2 SVGAGI. Trimming left V 2 bases short and J 3 bases short, with 12 bases between. For the CDR3, the DNA is TGTGCCAGCAGTTACGCCCACGGGACAACAGATACGCAGTATTTT. Its translation is CASSYAHGTTDTQYF.

This clonotype has at least ten counts. J is TRBJ2-2 and V is TRBV2, with TRBD1 as a possible D gene (7 bases). The germline V gene has CDR1 SNHLY and CDR2 FYNNEI. V was pared by 4 bases and J by 5 bases, with 14 bases between. The CDR3 has 15 amino acids. As DNA, the CDR3 is TGTGCCAGCAGTGGGGAACAGGGGACTACCGGGGAGCTGTTTTTT. Its translation is CASSGEQGTTGELFF.

Ten or more counts support this clonotype. The V gene is TRBV12-3 or TRBV12-4, the J gene TRBJ1-2, with D perhaps TRBD1 (5 bases). The CDR3 consists of 14 residues. The germline V and J ends were trimmed by 6 bases and 7 bases, with 18 bases remaining between them. CDR3 DNA sequence: TGTGCCAGCAGCCGCCTCGCCGGGGGATCTGGCTACACCTTC. Translated, it gives CASSRLAGGSGYTF.

The V gene is TRBV6-1, the J gene TRBJ2-7; 8 bases map to TRBD2. V lost 7 bases, J lost 5 bases, and 7 bases stayed unmatched. There are 13 residues in the CDR3. CDR1 MNHNS and CDR2 SASEGT come from the germline V gene. The chain's CDR3 is CASTEAGADEQYF. Written as DNA, the CDR3 is TGTGCCAGCACCGAAGCGGGAGCGGACGAGCAGTACTTC.

This clonotype has ten or more counts. The rearrangement uses TRBV20-1 and TRBJ2-5; the D is unclear. Germline assignment: CDR1 DFQATT and CDR2 SNEGSKA (reference sequence). V was clipped by 4 bases and J by 4 bases, with 16 bases between them. CDR3 length equals 14 residues. The chain's CDR3 is CSAKLSRRRETQYF. CDR3 bases: TGCAGTGCTAAGCTTAGCAGAAGGCGAGAGACCCAGTACTTC.

In its sample, this clonotype was seen many times. The rearrangement joins TRBV7-3 to TRBJ2-7; D gene uncertain. The CDR3 length is 13 residues. The V end lost 3 bases, the J end lost 6 bases, and 12 bases lay between the germline ends. CDR1 and CDR2 from the germline V gene are SGHTA and FQGTGA. CDR3 sequence reads: CASSFFADGEQYF. The CDR3 DNA reads as TGTGCCAGCAGCTTTTTCGCGGACGGCGAGCAGTACTTC.

CDR3 sequence (DNA): TGTGCCAGCAGTTTAACACCTAATAATTCACCCCTCCACTTT. Translating gives CASSLTPNNSPLHF. The chain uses TRBV28 and TRBJ1-6; D call uncertain. The CDR3 length is 14 residues. Between the trimmed V and J ends, which lost 2 bases and 5 bases, there was a span of 7 bases. The germline V gene has CDR1 MDHEN and CDR2 SYDVKM.

The table lists this clonotype with many counts. J is TRBJ1-3 and V is TRBV7-9, with D maybe TRBD1 (5 bases). CDR3 length: 14 residues. CDR1 and CDR2 from the germline V gene are SEHNR and FQNEAQ (reference sequence). Trimming pared 3 bases from V and 0 bases from J, leaving 6 bases between. The CDR3 loop is CASSFGTSGNTIYF. CDR3 DNA sequence: TGTGCCAGCAGCTTCGGGACCTCTGGAAACACCATATATTTT.

The gene calls are TRBV28 and TRBJ2-7; tentatively, D is TRBD2 (6 bases). Germline V gene data show CDR1 as MDHEN and CDR2 as SYDVKM. Deletions cut 9 bases from V and 2 bases from J, with 14 bases between. The CDR3 is 13 residues long. CDR3 in DNA: TGTGCCAGTGCCGGGAGTCCCACCTACGAGCAGTACTTC. Protein: CASAGSPTYEQYF.

This chain uses TRBV12-3 or TRBV12-4 with TRBJ2-5; no firm D call. V lost 3 bases to trimming and J lost 3 bases, with 11 bases between them. There are 14 residues in the CDR3. For the CDR3, the DNA is TGTGCCAGCAGTTTGGGCATCGGAGAAGAGACCCAGTACTTC. This encodes CASSLGIGEETQYF.

This chain joins TRBV11-2 and TRBJ1-6; D unclear. V lost 1 base, J lost 7 bases, and 8 bases lay in between. The CDR3 runs to 14 residues. CDR1 SGHAT and CDR2 FQNNGV come from the germline V gene. CDR3 bases: TGTGCCAGCAGCTTAGGGGCAGCAAATTCACCCCTCCACTTT. Encoded protein: CASSLGAANSPLHF.

The table lists this clonotype with many counts. The chain joins TRBV7-8 to TRBJ2-7; unclear D gene. V gave up 0 bases and J gave up 6 bases, with 6 bases separating them. Germline values: CDR1 SGHVS, CDR2 FQNEAQ. There are 12 residues in the CDR3. This CDR3 is CASSLAFGEQYF. CDR3 coding DNA: TGTGCCAGCAGCTTAGCTTTTGGCGAGCAGTACTTC.

The genes are TRBV6-2 or TRBV6-3 and TRBJ2-7; D may be TRBD1 (6 bases). In germline, CDR1 is MNHEY, CDR2 SVGEGT. With 2 bases removed from V and 3 bases from J, the gap between germline ends came to 14 bases. This CDR3 has 15 residues. CDR3 protein: CASSYGGGYYYEQYF. As DNA, the CDR3 is TGTGCCAGCAGTTACGGGGGCGGCTACTACTACGAGCAGTACTTC.

Ten or more counts support this clonotype. The rearrangement uses TRBV20-1 and TRBJ2-7; 7 bases fit TRBD1. This CDR3 has 12 residues. Germline CDR1 is DFQATT and CDR2 is SNEGSKA (reference sequence). Trimming removed 8 bases from V and 5 bases from J; junction bases left unmatched: 9. The CDR3, as DNA: TGCAGTTCCGAGACAGGGATGAACGAGCAGTACTTC. Its translation is CSSETGMNEQYF.

This clonotype was observed at least ten times. V and J are TRBV30 and TRBJ1-2, with 9 positions matching TRBD1. The CDR3 is made up of 14 amino acids. CDR1 and CDR2 from the germline V gene are GTSNPN and SVGIG (reference sequence). Unmatched junction bases numbered 11, after V lost 2 bases and J lost 10 bases. The CDR3 nucleotides are TGTGCCTGGAGTCCCGGGACAGGGACGTCTTTCTACACCTTC. It specifies CAWSPGTGTSFYTF.

In this sample, this clonotype turned up many times. The chain uses TRBV28 and TRBJ1-6, with 9 bases matching TRBD1. This CDR3 region has 16 residues. V gave up 6 bases and J gave up 4 bases; unmatched junction bases: 7. Germline CDR1 and CDR2: MDHEN and SYDVKM. The CDR3 loop is CASSQLGQGYNSPLHF. The CDR3 DNA follows: TGTGCCAGCAGCCAACTAGGACAGGGGTATAATTCACCCCTCCACTTT.

V and J are TRBV12-3 or TRBV12-4 and TRBJ2-7; D possibly uses TRBD1 or TRBD2 (7 bases each). V was cut by 5 bases and J by 3 bases, with 17 bases left in between. This CDR3 contains 15 residues. The CDR3: CASSLPGGGRYEQYF. The CDR3 DNA sequence: TGTGCCAGCAGTCTACCAGGGGGGGGTCGCTACGAGCAGTACTTC.

V and J are TRBV6-1 and TRBJ2-7, with TRBD1 matching over 9 bases. The CDR3 runs 14 residues. Germline trimming cut 6 bases from V and 5 bases from J; bases unmatched to any gene: 8. CDR1 and CDR2 (germline): MNHNS, SASEGT. The CDR3 sequence is CASRPQGAMNEQYF. Here the CDR3 DNA reads TGTGCCAGCAGACCACAGGGGGCGATGAACGAGCAGTACTTC.

The CDR3 region has the DNA TGTGCCAGCAGTTGGGGACTAGCTCAAGGAGAGACCCAGTACTTC. This translates into CASSWGLAQGETQYF. This rearrangement joins TRBV6-5 to TRBJ2-5; 9 bases align to TRBD2. Trimming at V came to 4 bases and at J to 4 bases, leaving 7 bases not matched to a gene. The CDR3 is 15 residues long. From germline, CDR1 is MNHEY and CDR2 SVGAGI.

This clonotype was counted a few times. The genes are TRBV13 and TRBJ2-3, with 12 bases identical to TRBD2. CDR1 and CDR2 (germline): PRHDT, FYEKMQ (reference sequence). V shed 0 bases and J 5 bases; nucleotides not matched to a gene: 3. The CDR3 consists of 16 residues. The CDR3 sequence: CASSLGTSGRLDTQYF. The CDR3 bases are TGTGCCAGCAGCTTAGGGACTAGCGGGAGACTAGATACGCAGTATTTT.

The rearrangement links TRBV18 to TRBJ2-5; either TRBD1 or TRBD2 may fit D (5 bases each). The V gene's germline CDR1 is KGHSH and CDR2 LQKENI. V was clipped by 4 bases and J by 0 bases, with 9 bases between them. The CDR3 is 14 amino acids. In nucleotides, the CDR3 is TGTGCCAGCTCACTGGGACCACACCAAGAGACCCAGTACTTC. This sequence encodes CASSLGPHQETQYF.

This clonotype was seen many times. The chain links TRBV3-1 to TRBJ1-6, with D uncertain. There are 18 residues in the CDR3. CDR1 and CDR2 from the germline V gene are LGHDT and YNNKEL (reference sequence). Trimming took off 2 bases at V and 10 bases at J, with 24 bases between the two ends. CDR3 amino acids: CASSQQSLERTYGSPLHF. For the CDR3, the DNA is TGTGCCAGCAGCCAACAGAGTTTGGAGAGGACGTATGGATCACCCCTCCACTTT. Based on the CDR3 plus reference TRBV3-1 and TRBJ1-6, the full variable domain is DTAVSQTPKYLVTQMGNDKSIKCEQNLGHDTMYWYKQDSKKFLKIMFSYNNKELIINETVPNRFSPKSPDKAHLNLHINSLELGDSAVYFCASSQQSLERTYGSPLHFGNGTRLTVT.

This clonotype was found many times. The chain couples TRBV11-2 to TRBJ1-1, with D uncertain. V gave up 3 bases and J gave up 1 base, with 9 bases separating them. This CDR3 spans 14 amino acids. Looked up from germline, CDR1 is SGHAT and CDR2 is FQNNGV. The CDR3 here is CASSLGSGNTEAFF. In DNA, the CDR3 is TGTGCCAGCAGCTTGGGATCAGGGAACACTGAAGCTTTCTTT.

This clonotype has just one count. The chain employs TRBV7-2 and TRBJ2-7; D uncertain. This CDR3 spans 14 amino acids. Germline V gene lookup returns CDR1 SGHTA and CDR2 FQGNSA. V was pared by 2 bases and J by 0 bases, with 8 bases between. CDR3: CASSLRRGSYEQYF. CDR3 nucleotide sequence: TGTGCCAGCAGCTTAAGACGTGGCTCCTACGAGCAGTACTTC.

The chain is built from TRBV6-2 or TRBV6-3 and TRBJ2-6, with D hard to call. The CDR3 covers 20 residues. V lost 0 bases to trimming and J lost 0 bases, with 18 bases between them. The germline V gene encodes CDR1 MNHEY and CDR2 SVGEGT. CDR3: CASSYSRVRPVASGANVLTF. DNA for the CDR3: TGTGCCAGCAGTTACTCCCGGGTTAGGCCAGTAGCCTCTGGGGCCAACGTCCTGACTTTC.

This clonotype was seen many times. The V gene is TRBV5-1, the J gene TRBJ1-5, with 8 bases matching TRBD1. The CDR3 has 14 residues. Germline V gene lookup returns CDR1 SGHRS and CDR2 YFSETQ. V lost 4 bases and J lost 4; bases outside the gene matches: 4. CDR3 in amino acids: CASSGGDRNQPQHF. For the CDR3, the DNA is TGCGCCAGCAGCGGGGGGGACAGGAATCAGCCCCAGCATTTT.

This clonotype occurred many times. The rearrangement links TRBV3-1 to TRBJ1-2; D is unresolved. The CDR3 is 11 amino acids. Looked up from germline, CDR1 is LGHDT and CDR2 is YNNKEL (reference sequence). Trimming took off 3 bases at V and 6 bases at J, with 5 bases between the two ends. The CDR3 DNA sequence: TGTGCCAGCAGCCAGGTGGATGGCTACACCTTC. This sequence encodes CASSQVDGYTF.